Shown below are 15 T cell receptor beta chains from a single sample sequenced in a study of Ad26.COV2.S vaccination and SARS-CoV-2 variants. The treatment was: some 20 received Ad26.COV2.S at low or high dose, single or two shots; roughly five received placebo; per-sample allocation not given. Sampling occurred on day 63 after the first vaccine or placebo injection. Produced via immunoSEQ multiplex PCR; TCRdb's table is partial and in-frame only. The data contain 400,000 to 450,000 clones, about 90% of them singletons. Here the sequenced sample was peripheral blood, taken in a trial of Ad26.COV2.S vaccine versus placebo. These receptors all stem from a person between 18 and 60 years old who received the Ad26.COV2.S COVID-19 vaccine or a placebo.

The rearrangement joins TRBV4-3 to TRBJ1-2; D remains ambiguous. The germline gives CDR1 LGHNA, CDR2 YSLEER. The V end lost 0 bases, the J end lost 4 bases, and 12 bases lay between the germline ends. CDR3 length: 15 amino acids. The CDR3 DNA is TGCGCCAGCAGCCAAGATGCGATGTGGGCCTATGGCTACACCTTC. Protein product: CASSQDAMWAYGYTF.

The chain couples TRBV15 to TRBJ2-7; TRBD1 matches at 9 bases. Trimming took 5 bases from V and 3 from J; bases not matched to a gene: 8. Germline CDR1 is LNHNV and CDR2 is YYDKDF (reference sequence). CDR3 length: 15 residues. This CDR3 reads CATSRLPGQGYEQYF. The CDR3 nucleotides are TGTGCCACCAGCCGGCTCCCGGGACAGGGCTACGAGCAGTACTTC.

CDR3 DNA: TGTGCCAGCAGGGGCTGGGGACAACCCAATTCACCCCTCCACTTT. Translated, it gives CASRGWGQPNSPLHF. This rearrangement joins TRBV6-5 to TRBJ1-6, with D maybe TRBD1 (6 bases). CDR1 is MNHEY, CDR2 SVGAGI, per germline. This CDR3 is 15 amino acids long. V was trimmed by 6 bases and J by 7 bases, leaving 16 bases between them.

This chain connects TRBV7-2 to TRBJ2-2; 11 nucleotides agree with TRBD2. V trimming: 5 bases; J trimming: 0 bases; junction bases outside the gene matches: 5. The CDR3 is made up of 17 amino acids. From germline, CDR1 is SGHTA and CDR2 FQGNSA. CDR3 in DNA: TGTGCCAGCAGCCCAGGACTAGCGGGCACGAACACCGGGGAGCTGTTTTTT. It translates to CASSPGLAGTNTGELFF. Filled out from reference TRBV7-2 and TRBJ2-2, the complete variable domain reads GAGVSQSPSNKVTEKGKDVELRCDPISGHTALYWYRQSLGQGLEFLIYFQGNSAPDKSGLPSDRFSAERTGGSVSTLTIQRTQQEDSAVYLCASSPGLAGTNTGELFFGEGSRLTVL.

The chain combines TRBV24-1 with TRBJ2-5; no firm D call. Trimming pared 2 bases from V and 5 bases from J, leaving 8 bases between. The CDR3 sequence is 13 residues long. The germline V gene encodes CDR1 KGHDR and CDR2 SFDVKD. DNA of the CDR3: TGTGCCACCAGTGATTCTATAGGGGAGACCCAGTACTTC. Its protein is CATSDSIGETQYF.

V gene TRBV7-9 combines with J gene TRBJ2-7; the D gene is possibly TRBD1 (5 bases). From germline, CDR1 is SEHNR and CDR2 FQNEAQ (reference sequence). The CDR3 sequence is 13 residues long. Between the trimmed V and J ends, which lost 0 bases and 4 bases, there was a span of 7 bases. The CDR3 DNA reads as TGTGCCAGCAGCTTAGCGGGGCCTTACGAGCAGTACTTC. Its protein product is CASSLAGPYEQYF. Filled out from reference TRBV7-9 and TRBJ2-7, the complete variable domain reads DTGVSQNPRHKITKRGQNVTFRCDPISEHNRLYWYRQTLGQGPEFLTYFQNEAQLEKSRLLSDRFSAERPKGSFSTLEIQRTEQGDSAMYLCASSLAGPYEQYFGPGTRLTVT.

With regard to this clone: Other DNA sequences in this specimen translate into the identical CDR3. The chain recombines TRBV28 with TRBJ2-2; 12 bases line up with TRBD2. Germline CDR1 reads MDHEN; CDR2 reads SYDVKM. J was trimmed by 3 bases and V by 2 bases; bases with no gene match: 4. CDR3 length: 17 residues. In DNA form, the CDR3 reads TGTGCCAGCAGTTTACTAGCGGGGGGGCATTACACCGGGGAGCTGTTTTTT. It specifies CASSLLAGGHYTGELFF.

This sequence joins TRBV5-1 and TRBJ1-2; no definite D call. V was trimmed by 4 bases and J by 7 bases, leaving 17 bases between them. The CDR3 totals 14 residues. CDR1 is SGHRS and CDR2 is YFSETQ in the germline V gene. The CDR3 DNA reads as TGCGCCAGCAGCGGTACACTACCGCACAGTGGCTACACCTTC. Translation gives CASSGTLPHSGYTF.

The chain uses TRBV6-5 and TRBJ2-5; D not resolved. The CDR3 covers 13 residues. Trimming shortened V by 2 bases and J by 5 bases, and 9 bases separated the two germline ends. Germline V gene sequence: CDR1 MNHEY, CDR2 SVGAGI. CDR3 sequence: CASSYPPVETQYF. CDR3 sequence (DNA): TGTGCCAGCAGTTACCCCCCGGTGGAGACCCAGTACTTC.

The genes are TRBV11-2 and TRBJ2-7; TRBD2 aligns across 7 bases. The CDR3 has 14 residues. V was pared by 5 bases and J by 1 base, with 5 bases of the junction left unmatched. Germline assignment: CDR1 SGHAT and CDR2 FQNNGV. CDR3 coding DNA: TGTGCCAGCAGCATCATCGGGGGGTCCTACGAGCAGTACTTC. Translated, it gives CASSIIGGSYEQYF. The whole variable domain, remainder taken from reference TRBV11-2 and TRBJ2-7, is EAGVAQSPRYKIIEKRQSVAFWCNPISGHATLYWYQQILGQGPKLLIQFQNNGVVDDSQLPKDRFSAERLKGVDSTLKIQPAKLEDSAVYLCASSIIGGSYEQYFGPGTRLTVT.

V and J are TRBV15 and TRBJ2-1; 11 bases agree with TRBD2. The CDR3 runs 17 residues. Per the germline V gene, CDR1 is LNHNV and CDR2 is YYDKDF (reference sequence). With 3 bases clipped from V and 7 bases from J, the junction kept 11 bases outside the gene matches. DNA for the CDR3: TGTGCCACCAGCAGCAGCCCAACTAGCGGGGGAGGGAATGAGCAGTTCTTC. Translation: CATSSSPTSGGGNEQFF.

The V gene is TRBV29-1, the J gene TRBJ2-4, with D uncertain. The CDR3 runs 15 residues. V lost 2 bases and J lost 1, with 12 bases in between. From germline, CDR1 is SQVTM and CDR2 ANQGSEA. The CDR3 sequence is CSVEQSSDAKNIQYF. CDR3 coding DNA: TGCAGCGTTGAACAGAGTTCAGACGCCAAAAACATTCAGTACTTC.

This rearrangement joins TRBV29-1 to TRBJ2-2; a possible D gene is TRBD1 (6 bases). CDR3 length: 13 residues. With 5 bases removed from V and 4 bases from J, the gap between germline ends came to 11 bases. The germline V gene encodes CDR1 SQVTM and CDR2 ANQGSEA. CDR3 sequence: CSVRQVITGELFF. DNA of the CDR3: TGCAGCGTTAGACAGGTTATCACCGGGGAGCTGTTTTTT.

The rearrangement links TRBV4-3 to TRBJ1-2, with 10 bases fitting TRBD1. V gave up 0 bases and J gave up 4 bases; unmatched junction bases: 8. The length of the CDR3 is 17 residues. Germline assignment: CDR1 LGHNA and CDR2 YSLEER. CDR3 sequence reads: CASSQDVGTGVLYGYTF. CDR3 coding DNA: TGCGCCAGCAGCCAAGATGTCGGGACAGGGGTCCTCTATGGCTACACCTTC.

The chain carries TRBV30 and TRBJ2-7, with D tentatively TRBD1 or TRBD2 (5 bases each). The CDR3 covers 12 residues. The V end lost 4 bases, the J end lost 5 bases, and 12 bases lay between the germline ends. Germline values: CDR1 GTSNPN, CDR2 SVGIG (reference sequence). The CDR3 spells CAWNGGSHEQYF. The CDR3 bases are TGTGCCTGGAATGGGGGTAGCCACGAGCAGTACTTC.